This TCR beta chain was captured in a study of identical twins. Donors uniformly comprised healthy Caucasians. This clonotype has at least ten counts. Its antigen is undetermined. Template switching created a universal primer site, and the cDNA included unique molecular identifiers. In TCRdb, the 5' RACE reads were re-called with MiXCR into one record per CDR3 protein. This table has around 470,000 distinct CDR3 sequences, 11% to 15% appearing once. Trimming cost V 7 bases and J 9 bases; bases outside gene matches: 20. The length of the CDR3 is 16 residues. The V gene's germline CDR1 is MNHNS and CDR2 SASEGT. Points from the study as a whole: Models, which agreed with sharing between unrelated individuals, nonetheless underestimated the out-of-frame TCR alpha sharing seen in monozygotic twins. Rather than following the same donors, the conclusions depended on cross-sectional statistical analysis.

This sample also belongs to another study, concerning yellow fever vaccine responses in identical twins.

The sequencing input was CD4+ T cells sorted from blood. This rearrangement joins TRBV6-1 to TRBJ1-2; 7 nucleotides match TRBD1. This clonotype originated in a woman under 30 in good health. The CDR3 DNA reads TGTGCCAGCAAAGAAGGGGAGGGGGCGTCTTTTCATCGCTACACCTTC. Translated, it gives CASKEGEGASFHRYTF.